Sequencing of this TCR beta chain was carried out in a study of CD8+ T cells in alopecia areata. This CDR3 spans 14 amino acids. Per germline, CDR1 LNHNV and CDR2 YYDKDF (reference sequence). Trimming took off 0 bases at V and 2 bases at J, with 5 bases between the two ends. Extracted RNA was reverse transcribed, and the resulting cDNA served as sequencing template. Assay: immunoSEQ multiplex PCR; the TCRdb copy retains only in-frame clones and omits some. The table records over 150,000 clones, 59% of them present only once. The sequence was obtained from a human donor with alopecia areata. The sample consisted of CD4+ T cells sorted from blood, taken at week 0. V and J are TRBV15 and TRBJ1-5; no firm D call. The chain's CDR3 is CATSRERGNQPQHF. The CDR3 DNA follows: TGTGCCACCAGCAGAGAACGGGGCAATCAGCCCCAGCATTTT.